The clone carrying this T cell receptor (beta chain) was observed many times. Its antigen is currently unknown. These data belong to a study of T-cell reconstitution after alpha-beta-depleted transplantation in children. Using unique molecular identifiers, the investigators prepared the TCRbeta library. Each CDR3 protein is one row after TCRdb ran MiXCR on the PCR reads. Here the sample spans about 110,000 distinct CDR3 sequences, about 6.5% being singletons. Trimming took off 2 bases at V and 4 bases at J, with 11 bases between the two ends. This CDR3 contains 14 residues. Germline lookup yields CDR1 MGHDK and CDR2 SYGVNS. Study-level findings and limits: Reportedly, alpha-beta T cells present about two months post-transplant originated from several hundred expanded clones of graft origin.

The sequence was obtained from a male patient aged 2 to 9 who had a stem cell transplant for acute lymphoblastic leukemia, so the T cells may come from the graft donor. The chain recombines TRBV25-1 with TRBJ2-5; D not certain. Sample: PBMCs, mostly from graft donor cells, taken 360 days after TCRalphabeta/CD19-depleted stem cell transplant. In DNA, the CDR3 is TGTGCCAGCAGTGAAGGTGGCAGGAGAGAGACCCAGTACTTC. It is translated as CASSEGGRRETQYF.